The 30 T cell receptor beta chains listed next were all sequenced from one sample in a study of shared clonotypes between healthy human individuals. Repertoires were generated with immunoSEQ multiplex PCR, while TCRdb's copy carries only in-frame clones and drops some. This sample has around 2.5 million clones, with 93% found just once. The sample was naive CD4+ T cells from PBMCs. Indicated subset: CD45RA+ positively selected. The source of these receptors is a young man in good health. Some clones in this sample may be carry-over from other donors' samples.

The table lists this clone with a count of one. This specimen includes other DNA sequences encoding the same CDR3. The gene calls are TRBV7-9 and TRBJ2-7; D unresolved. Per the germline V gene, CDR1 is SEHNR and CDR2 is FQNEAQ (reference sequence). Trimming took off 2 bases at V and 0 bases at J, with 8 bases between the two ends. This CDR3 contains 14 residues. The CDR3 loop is CASSLTANSYEQYF. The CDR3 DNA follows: TGTGCCAGCAGCTTAACCGCAAACTCCTACGAGCAGTACTTC.

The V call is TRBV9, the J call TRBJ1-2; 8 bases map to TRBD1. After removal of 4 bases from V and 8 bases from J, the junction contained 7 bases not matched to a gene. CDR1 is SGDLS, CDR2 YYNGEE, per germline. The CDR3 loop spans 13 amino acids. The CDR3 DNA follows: TGTGCCAGCAGCCCACGGACAGGGAGCGGCTACACCTTC. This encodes CASSPRTGSGYTF.

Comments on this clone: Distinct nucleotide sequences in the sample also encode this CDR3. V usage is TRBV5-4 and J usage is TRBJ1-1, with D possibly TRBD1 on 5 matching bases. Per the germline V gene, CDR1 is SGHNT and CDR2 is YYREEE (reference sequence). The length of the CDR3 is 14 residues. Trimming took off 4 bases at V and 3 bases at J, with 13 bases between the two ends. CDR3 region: CASSPGGRDTEAFF. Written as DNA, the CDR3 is TGTGCCAGCAGCCCCGGGGGGAGGGACACTGAAGCTTTCTTT. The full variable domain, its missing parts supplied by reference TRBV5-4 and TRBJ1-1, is ETGVTQSPTHLIKTRGQQVTLRCSSQSGHNTVSWYQQALGQGPQFIFQYYREEENGRGNFPPRFSGLQFPNYSSELNVNALELDDSALYLCASSPGGRDTEAFFGQGTRLTVV.

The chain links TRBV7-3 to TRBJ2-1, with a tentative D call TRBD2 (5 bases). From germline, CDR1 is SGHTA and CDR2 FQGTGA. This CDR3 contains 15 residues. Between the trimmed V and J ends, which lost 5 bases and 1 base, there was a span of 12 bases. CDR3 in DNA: TGTGCCAGCAGCCAAAATGAGGGTTCCTACAATGAGCAGTTCTTC. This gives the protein CASSQNEGSYNEQFF.

The CDR3 nucleotides read TGTGCCAGCAGTGTTGGGCCTGAGACCAAAAACATTCAGTACTTC. Translating it yields CASSVGPETKNIQYF. V and J are TRBV9 and TRBJ2-4, with no clear D. Germline V gene data show CDR1 as SGDLS and CDR2 as YYNGEE. The CDR3 sequence is 15 residues long. V gave up 5 bases and J gave up 2 bases, with 14 bases separating them.

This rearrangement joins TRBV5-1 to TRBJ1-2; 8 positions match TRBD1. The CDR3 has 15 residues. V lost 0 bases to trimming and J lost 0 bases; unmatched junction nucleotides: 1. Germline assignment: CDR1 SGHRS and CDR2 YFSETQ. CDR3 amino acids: CASSLGQGPNYGYTF. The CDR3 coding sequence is TGCGCCAGCAGCTTGGGACAGGGGCCTAACTATGGCTACACCTTC. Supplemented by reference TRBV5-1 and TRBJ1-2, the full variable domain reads KAGVTQTPRYLIKTRGQQVTLSCSPISGHRSVSWYQQTPGQGLQFLFEYFSETQRNKGNFPGRFSGRQFSNSRSEMNVSTLELGDSALYLCASSLGQGPNYGYTFGSGTRLTVV.

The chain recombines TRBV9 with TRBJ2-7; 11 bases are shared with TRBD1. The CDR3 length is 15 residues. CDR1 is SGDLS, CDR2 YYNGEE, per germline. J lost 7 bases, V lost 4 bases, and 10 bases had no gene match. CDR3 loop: CASSPQGQGVGEQYF. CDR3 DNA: TGTGCCAGCAGCCCTCAGGGACAGGGGGTCGGGGAGCAGTACTTC. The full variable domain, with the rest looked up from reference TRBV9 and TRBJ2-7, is DSGVTQTPKHLITATGQRVTLRCSPRSGDLSVYWYQQSLDQGLQFLIQYYNGEERAKGNILERFSAQQFPDLHSELNLSSLELGDSALYFCASSPQGQGVGEQYFGPGTRLTVT.

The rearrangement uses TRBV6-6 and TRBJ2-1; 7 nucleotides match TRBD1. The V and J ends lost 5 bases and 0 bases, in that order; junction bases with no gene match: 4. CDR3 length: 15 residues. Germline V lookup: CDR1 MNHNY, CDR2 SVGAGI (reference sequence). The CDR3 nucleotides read TGTGCCAGCAGTAAACAGGGGAGCTCCTACAATGAGCAGTTCTTC. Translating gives CASSKQGSSYNEQFF.

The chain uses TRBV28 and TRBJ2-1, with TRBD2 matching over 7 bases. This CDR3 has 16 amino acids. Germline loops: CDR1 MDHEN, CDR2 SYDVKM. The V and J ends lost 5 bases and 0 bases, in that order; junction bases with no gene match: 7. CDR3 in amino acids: CASSAPGGSSYNEQFF. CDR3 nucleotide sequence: TGTGCCAGCAGTGCCCCGGGAGGAAGCTCCTACAATGAGCAGTTCTTC.

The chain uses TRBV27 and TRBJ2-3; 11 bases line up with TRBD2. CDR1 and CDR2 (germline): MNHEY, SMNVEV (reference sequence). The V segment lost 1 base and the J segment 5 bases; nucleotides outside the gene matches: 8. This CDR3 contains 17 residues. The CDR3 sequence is CASSLLLAGAPGDTQYF. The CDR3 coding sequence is TGTGCCAGCAGTTTATTACTAGCGGGAGCCCCAGGAGATACGCAGTATTTT.

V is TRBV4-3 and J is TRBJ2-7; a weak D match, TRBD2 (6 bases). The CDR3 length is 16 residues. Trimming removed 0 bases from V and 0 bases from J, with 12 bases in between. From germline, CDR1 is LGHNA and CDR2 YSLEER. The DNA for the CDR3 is TGCGCCAGCAGCCAAGACCGCGGAGGGCTCTCCTACGAGCAGTACTTC. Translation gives CASSQDRGGLSYEQYF.

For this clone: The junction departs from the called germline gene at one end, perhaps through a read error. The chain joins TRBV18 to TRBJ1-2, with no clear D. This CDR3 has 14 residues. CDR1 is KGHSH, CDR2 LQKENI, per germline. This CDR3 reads CASSPRVPNYGYTF. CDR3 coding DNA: TGTGCCAGCTCGCCACGGGTACCTAACTATGGCTACACCTTC.

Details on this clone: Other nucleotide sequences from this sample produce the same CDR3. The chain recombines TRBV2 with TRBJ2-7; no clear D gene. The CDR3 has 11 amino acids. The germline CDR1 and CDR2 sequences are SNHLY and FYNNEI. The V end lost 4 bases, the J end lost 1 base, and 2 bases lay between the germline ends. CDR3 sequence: CASSGSYEQYF. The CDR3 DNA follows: TGTGCCAGCAGTGGTTCCTACGAGCAGTACTTC.

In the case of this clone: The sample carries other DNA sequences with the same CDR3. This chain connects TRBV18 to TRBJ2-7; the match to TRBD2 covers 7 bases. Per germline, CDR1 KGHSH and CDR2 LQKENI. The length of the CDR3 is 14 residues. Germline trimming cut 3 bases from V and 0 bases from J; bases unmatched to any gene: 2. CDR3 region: CASSPGGSSYEQYF. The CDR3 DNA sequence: TGTGCCAGCTCACCCGGGGGGAGCTCCTACGAGCAGTACTTC.

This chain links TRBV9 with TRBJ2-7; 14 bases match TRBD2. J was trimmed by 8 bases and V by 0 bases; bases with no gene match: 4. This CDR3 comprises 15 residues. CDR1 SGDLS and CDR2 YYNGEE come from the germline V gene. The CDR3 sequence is CASSVEGTSGSQQYF. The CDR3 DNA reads TGTGCCAGCAGCGTAGAAGGGACTAGCGGGAGTCAGCAGTACTTC.

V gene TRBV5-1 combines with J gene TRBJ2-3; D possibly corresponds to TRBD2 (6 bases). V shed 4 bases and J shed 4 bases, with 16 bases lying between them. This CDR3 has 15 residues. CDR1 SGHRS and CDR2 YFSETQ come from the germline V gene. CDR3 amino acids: CASSQAGLGPDTQYF. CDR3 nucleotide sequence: TGCGCCAGCAGCCAAGCGGGCCTGGGCCCAGATACGCAGTATTTT.

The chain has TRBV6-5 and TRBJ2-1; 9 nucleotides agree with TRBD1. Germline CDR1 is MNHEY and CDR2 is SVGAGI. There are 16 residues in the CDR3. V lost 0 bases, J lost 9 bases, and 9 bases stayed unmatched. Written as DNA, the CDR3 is TGTGCCAGCAGTTACTCGGTGGCGGGACAGGGTATTGAGCAGTTCTTC. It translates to CASSYSVAGQGIEQFF.

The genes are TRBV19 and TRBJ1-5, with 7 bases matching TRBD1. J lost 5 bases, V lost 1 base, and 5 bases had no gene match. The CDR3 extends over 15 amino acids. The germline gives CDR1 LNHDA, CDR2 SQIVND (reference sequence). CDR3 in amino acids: CASSIVTGYDQPQHF. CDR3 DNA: TGTGCCAGTAGTATAGTGACAGGGTATGATCAGCCCCAGCATTTT.

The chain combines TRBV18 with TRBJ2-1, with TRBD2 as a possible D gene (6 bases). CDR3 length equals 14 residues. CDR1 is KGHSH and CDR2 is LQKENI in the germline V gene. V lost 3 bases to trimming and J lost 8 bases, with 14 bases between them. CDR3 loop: CASSPVRETHEQFF. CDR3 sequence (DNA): TGTGCCAGCTCACCGGTTCGGGAGACCCATGAGCAGTTCTTC.

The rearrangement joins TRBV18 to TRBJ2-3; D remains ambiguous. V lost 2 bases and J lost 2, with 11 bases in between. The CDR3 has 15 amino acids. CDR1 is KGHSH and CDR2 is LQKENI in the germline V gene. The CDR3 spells CASSPTRLHTDTQYF. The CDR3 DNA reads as TGTGCCAGCTCACCAACACGGCTGCACACAGATACGCAGTATTTT. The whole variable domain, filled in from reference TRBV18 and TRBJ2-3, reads NAGVMQNPRHLVRRRGQEARLRCSPMKGHSHVYWYRQLPEEGLKFMVYLQKENIIDESGMPKERFSAEFPKEGPSILRIQQVVRGDSAAYFCASSPTRLHTDTQYFGPGTRLTVL.

DNA of the CDR3: TGTGCCAGCAGTAGCGGGAGGACTTTCACCGGGGAGCTGTTTTTT. The encoded protein is CASSSGRTFTGELFF. This chain connects TRBV28 to TRBJ2-2, with 9 bases that match TRBD2. This CDR3 has 15 residues. J was trimmed by 4 bases and V by 5 bases; bases with no gene match: 5. The germline CDR1 and CDR2 sequences are MDHEN and SYDVKM.

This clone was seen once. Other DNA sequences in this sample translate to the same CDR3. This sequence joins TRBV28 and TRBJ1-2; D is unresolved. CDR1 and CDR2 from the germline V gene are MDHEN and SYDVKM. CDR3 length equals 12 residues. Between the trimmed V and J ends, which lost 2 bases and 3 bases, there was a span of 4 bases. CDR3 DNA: TGTGCCAGCAGTTTAATAGACTATGGCTACACCTTC. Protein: CASSLIDYGYTF.

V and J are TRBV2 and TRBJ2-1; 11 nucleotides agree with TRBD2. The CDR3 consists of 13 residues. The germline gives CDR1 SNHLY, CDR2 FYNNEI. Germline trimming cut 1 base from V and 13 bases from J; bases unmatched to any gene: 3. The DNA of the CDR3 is TGTGCCAGCAGTGAAGGTAGCGGGAGGGCCCAGTTCTTC. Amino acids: CASSEGSGRAQFF.

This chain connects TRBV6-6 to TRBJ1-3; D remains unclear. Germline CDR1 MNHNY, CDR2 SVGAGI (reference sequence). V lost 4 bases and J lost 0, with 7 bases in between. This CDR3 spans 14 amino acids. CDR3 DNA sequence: TGTGCCAGCAGTTCCGGGGACTCTGGAAACACCATATATTTT. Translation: CASSSGDSGNTIYF.

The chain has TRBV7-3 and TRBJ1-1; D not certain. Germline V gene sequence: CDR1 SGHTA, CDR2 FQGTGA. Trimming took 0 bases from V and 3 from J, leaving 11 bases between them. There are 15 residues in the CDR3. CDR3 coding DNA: TGTGCCAGCAGCTTAACCGCGGACCCTTACACTGAAGCTTTCTTT. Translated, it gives CASSLTADPYTEAFF.

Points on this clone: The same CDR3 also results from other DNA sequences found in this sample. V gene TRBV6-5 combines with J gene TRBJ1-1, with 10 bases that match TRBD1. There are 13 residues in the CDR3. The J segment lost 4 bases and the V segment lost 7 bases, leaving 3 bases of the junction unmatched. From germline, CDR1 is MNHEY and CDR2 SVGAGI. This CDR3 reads CASTRTGGTEAFF. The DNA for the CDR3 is TGTGCCAGCACCCGGACAGGGGGCACTGAAGCTTTCTTT.

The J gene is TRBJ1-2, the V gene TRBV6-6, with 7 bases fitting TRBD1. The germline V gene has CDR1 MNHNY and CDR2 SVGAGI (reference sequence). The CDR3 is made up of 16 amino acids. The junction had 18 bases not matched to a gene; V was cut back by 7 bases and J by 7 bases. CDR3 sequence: CASTVTGLTVGGGYTF. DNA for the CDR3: TGTGCCAGCACCGTGACAGGGTTAACGGTCGGTGGTGGCTACACCTTC.

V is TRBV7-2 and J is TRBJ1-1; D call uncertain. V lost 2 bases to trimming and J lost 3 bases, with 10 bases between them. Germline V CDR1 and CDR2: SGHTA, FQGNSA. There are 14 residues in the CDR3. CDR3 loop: CASSLIPVDTEAFF. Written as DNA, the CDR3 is TGTGCCAGCAGCTTAATTCCCGTGGACACTGAAGCTTTCTTT.

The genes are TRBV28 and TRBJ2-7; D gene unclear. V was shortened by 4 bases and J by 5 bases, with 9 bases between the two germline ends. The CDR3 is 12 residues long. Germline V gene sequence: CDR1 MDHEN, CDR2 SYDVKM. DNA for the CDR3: TGTGCCAGCAGTTCCGGGTTTAACGAGCAGTACTTC. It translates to CASSSGFNEQYF.

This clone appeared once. The CDR3 DNA is TGTGCCAGCAGTTTAGGTAGGACGGGCAATCAGCCCCAGCATTTT. It codes for CASSLGRTGNQPQHF. V is TRBV28 and J is TRBJ1-5, with D unclear. The V and J ends lost 2 bases and 2 bases respectively, with 10 bases between them. The CDR3 totals 15 residues. The germline V gene encodes CDR1 MDHEN and CDR2 SYDVKM.